These T cell receptor beta chains were read from a single sample in a study of T cells in Graves' hyperthyroidism and ophthalmopathy. Each CDR3 protein gets one entry after TCRdb re-called the multiplex PCR reads with MiXCR. Among about 510,000 distinct CDR3 sequences listed, around 15% were seen once. Sequencing input: blood. These receptors were obtained from a woman aged 40 to 55 with Graves' hyperthyroidism. Each CDR3 is given with its conserved first and last residue. D genes are given only for firm matches. Size values are once, few and many counts, or a class for expanded clones, and some rows have none.

CDR3 protein,CDR3 DNA,V gene,clone size,J gene,D gene
CASSQGPQGSDTQYF,TGTGCCAGCAGCCAAGGCCCCCAGGGGTCAGATACGCAGTATTTT,TRBV3-1,many,TRBJ2-3,NA
CASSQPGLEYQETQYF,TGTGCCAGCAGCCAACCTGGACTCGAGTACCAAGAGACCCAGTACTTC,TRBV4-2,NA,TRBJ2-5,NA
CASSFRLPGQISSPLHF,TGTGCCAGCAGTTTCAGGCTACCGGGACAGATTTCTTCACCCCTCCACTTT,TRBV12-3/TRBV12-4,NA,TRBJ1-6,TRBD1
CSSADRWNTEAFF,TGCAGTTCAGCTGACAGATGGAACACTGAAGCTTTCTTT,TRBV20-1,NA,TRBJ1-1,NA
CASSLWTGPTDTQYF,TGTGCCAGCAGCCTTTGGACAGGGCCCACAGATACGCAGTATTTT,TRBV7-9,many,TRBJ2-3,TRBD1
CASSYYRGPSYEQYF,TGTGCCAGCAGTTACTACAGGGGGCCCTCCTACGAGCAGTACTTC,TRBV27,NA,TRBJ2-7,TRBD1
CAISETTGAGYTF,TGTGCCATCAGTGAGACTACAGGGGCCGGCTACACCTTC,TRBV10-3,NA,TRBJ1-2,TRBD1
CASSLFAGHNYGYTF,TGTGCCAGCAGTTTATTTGCAGGGCATAACTATGGCTACACCTTC,TRBV27,NA,TRBJ1-2,NA
CASSPIPGTSSYNEQFF,TGTGCCAGCTCACCAATACCCGGGACTAGCAGCTACAATGAGCAGTTCTTC,TRBV18,NA,TRBJ2-1,TRBD2
CASSLQGAVTGELFF,TGTGCCAGCAGTTTACAGGGGGCTGTTACCGGGGAGCTGTTTTTT,TRBV12-3/TRBV12-4,few,TRBJ2-2,TRBD1
CSARVDRKETQYF,TGCAGTGCTAGAGTTGACAGGAAAGAGACCCAGTACTTC,TRBV20-1,many,TRBJ2-5,NA
CASSSRTSVSGELFF,TGCGCCAGCAGCTCTCGGACTAGCGTTAGCGGGGAGCTGTTTTTT,TRBV5-1,many,TRBJ2-2,TRBD2
CSVPTLAGVRGGEQFF,TGCAGTGTACCAACCCTAGCGGGAGTAAGGGGGGGTGAGCAGTTCTTC,TRBV20-1,NA,TRBJ2-1,TRBD2
CGSGGGYGYTF,TGCGGGTCGGGGGGAGGCTATGGCTACACCTTC,TRBV29-1,NA,TRBJ1-2,NA
CARAATYNEQFF,TGTGCCCGGGCGGCAACCTACAATGAGCAGTTCTTC,TRBV30,many,TRBJ2-1,NA
CASSLGQVGLSYNSPLHF,TGCGCCAGCAGCTTGGGACAGGTCGGACTCTCCTATAATTCACCCCTCCACTTT,TRBV5-1,many,TRBJ1-6,NA
CASSNLAGTYEQYF,TGTGCCAGCAGTAATTTAGCGGGTACCTACGAGCAGTACTTC,TRBV6-1,many,TRBJ2-7,TRBD2
CSAGGHLGTDTQYF,TGCAGCGCGGGAGGGCATTTGGGCACAGATACGCAGTATTTT,TRBV29-1,NA,TRBJ2-3,TRBD2
CASSLEVRYEQYF,TGTGCCAGCAGCTTAGAGGTCAGGTACGAGCAGTACTTC,TRBV7-9,many,TRBJ2-7,NA
CASSLQEQYNEQFF,TGTGCCAGCAGTTTGCAGGAGCAGTACAATGAGCAGTTCTTC,TRBV28,many,TRBJ2-1,NA
CASSSPGRIYTEAFF,TGTGCCAGCAGTTCCCCGGGACGTATCTACACTGAAGCTTTCTTT,TRBV6-1,many,TRBJ1-1,NA
CSASDRVWTQYF,TGCAGTGCTAGCGACAGGGTCTGGACCCAGTACTTC,TRBV20-1,few,TRBJ2-5,TRBD1
CASSYLGQGYEQYF,TGTGCCAGCAGTTACTTAGGACAGGGCTACGAGCAGTACTTC,TRBV6-5,many,TRBJ2-7,TRBD1
CASSLADEVNTEAFF,TGTGCCAGCAGCTTAGCAGACGAGGTGAACACTGAAGCTTTCTTT,TRBV7-2,NA,TRBJ1-1,NA
CASSLFATNEKLFF,TGTGCCAGCAGCTTGTTTGCAACTAATGAAAAACTGTTTTTT,TRBV7-9,NA,TRBJ1-4,NA
CASSESDSPGQPQHF,TGTGCCAGCAGTGAATCCGACAGTCCCGGGCAGCCCCAGCATTTT,TRBV6-1,many,TRBJ1-5,NA
CASSPRPGTPLGGYTF,TGTGCCAGCAGCCCTCGTCCCGGGACCCCACTGGGGGGCTACACCTTC,TRBV6-9,few,TRBJ1-2,NA
CASSLQGRWFF,TGTGCCAGCAGTTTACAGGGGAGATGGTTCTTC,TRBV28,many,TRBJ2-1,NA
CASSLGGQGMTGELFF,TGTGCCAGCAGCTTAGGGGGACAGGGGATGACGGGGGAGCTGTTTTTT,TRBV7-3,NA,TRBJ2-2,TRBD1
CASKADGGRAGEQYF,TGTGCCAGCAAGGCGGATGGCGGGAGGGCCGGGGAGCAGTACTTC,TRBV6-1,many,TRBJ2-7,TRBD2
CASRRDSGMNTEAFF,TGTGCCAGCAGACGTGACAGTGGCATGAACACTGAAGCTTTCTTT,TRBV5-6,NA,TRBJ1-1,NA
CASRRDSSSYNEQFF,TGTGCCAGCAGGCGGGACTCCAGCTCCTACAATGAGCAGTTCTTC,TRBV5-8,NA,TRBJ2-1,NA
CASGLRSDRGPPNYNEQFF,TGTGCTAGTGGTTTGAGAAGCGACAGGGGGCCTCCAAACTACAATGAGCAGTTCTTC,TRBV12-5,many,TRBJ2-1,TRBD1
CSADSGGRGYGYTF,TGCAGTGCGGACTCGGGGGGGCGGGGCTATGGCTACACCTTC,TRBV20-1,many,TRBJ1-2,NA
CASTSDSLYEQYF,TGTGCCAGCACTTCTGACAGCCTCTACGAGCAGTACTTC,TRBV12-3/TRBV12-4,NA,TRBJ2-7,NA
CASSRSGRVDEQYF,TGTGCCAGCAGCCGTAGCGGGAGGGTCGACGAGCAGTACTTC,TRBV3-1,many,TRBJ2-7,TRBD2